This TCR beta chain derives from a study of beta chain features in type 1 diabetes. About the research overall: All samples yielded some 110 million examined sorted cells.

On this clone itself: Its antigen is undetermined.

Expressed TCRB transcripts were sequenced because the isolated RNA had all been reverse transcribed beforehand. TCRdb keeps only in-frame clones here, not all; method: immunoSEQ multiplex PCR. Here the sample spans roughly 150,000 clones, about 8% being singletons. The CDR3 consists of 12 residues. CDR1 is SNHLY, CDR2 FYNNEI, per germline. Unmatched junction bases numbered 5, after V lost 6 bases and J lost 7 bases. General observations from the study: Short templates might get an advantage during PCR, and this would be equal in patients and controls. Moderately but significantly shorter TCRB CDR3s were found in Type 1 diabetes patients in all four CD4+ subsets. cDNA sequencing could over-represent cells with high TCR expression.

The chain couples TRBV2 to TRBJ1-2; 7 bases match TRBD1. The TCR comes from a woman between 40 and 50 years old with type 1 diabetes. The specimen was central memory CD4+ T cells from blood. CDR3 sequence (DNA): TGTGCCAGCAGCGGTAACAGGGGTGGCTACACCTTC. Amino acids: CASSGNRGGYTF.